The rows below give T cell receptor beta chains drawn from one sample of a study of blood T cell repertoires in COVID-19. Generated by immunoSEQ multiplex PCR, the TCRdb table keeps only in-frame clones and is missing some. The sample includes hundreds of thousands of clones, roughly four fifths of them seen just once. The specimen was peripheral blood. Source of these receptors: a woman in her 70s with acute or convalescent COVID-19. Each CDR3 is given with its conserved first and last residue. Each record gives: D gene, clone size, V gene, J gene, CDR3 length, CDR3 protein, CDR3 DNA. D genes are given only for firm matches. Some rows mark clone size as missing; the rest say once, few, many or name a class of expanded clone.

d_gene: TRBD2; abundance: -; v_gene: TRBV5-1; j_gene: TRBJ2-3; len: 16; CDR3aa: CASSYASGHRTDTQYF; CDR3nt: TGCGCCAGCAGCTACGCTAGCGGGCACCGCACAGATACGCAGTATTTT
d_gene: -; abundance: -; v_gene: TRBV7-2; j_gene: TRBJ2-7; len: 14; CDR3aa: CASSLLTGAYEQYF; CDR3nt: TGTGCCAGCAGCTTATTGACGGGGGCCTACGAGCAGTACTTC
d_gene: -; abundance: -; v_gene: TRBV9; j_gene: TRBJ2-1; len: 18; CDR3aa: CASSALTGVLGSYNEQFF; CDR3nt: TGTGCCAGCAGCGCCCTAACGGGGGTATTAGGCTCCTACAATGAGCAGTTCTTC
d_gene: -; abundance: -; v_gene: TRBV19; j_gene: TRBJ2-6; len: 14; CDR3aa: CASSNGAGANVLTF; CDR3nt: TGTGCCAGTTCCAACGGGGCTGGGGCCAACGTCCTGACTTTC
d_gene: TRBD2; abundance: -; v_gene: TRBV6-1; j_gene: TRBJ2-3; len: 16; CDR3aa: CASSEIIAGGTDTQYF; CDR3nt: TGTGCCAGCAGTGAAATAATAGCGGGGGGCACAGATACGCAGTATTTT
d_gene: TRBD1; abundance: -; v_gene: TRBV20-1; j_gene: TRBJ1-2; len: 16; CDR3aa: CSASANDRGRNYGYTF; CDR3nt: TGCAGTGCTAGTGCAAATGACAGGGGGCGTAACTATGGCTACACCTTC
d_gene: -; abundance: once; v_gene: TRBV7-9; j_gene: TRBJ2-2; len: 12; CDR3aa: CASSPSAGELFF; CDR3nt: TGTGCCAGCAGCCCTTCGGCCGGGGAGCTGTTTTTT
d_gene: TRBD1; abundance: -; v_gene: TRBV4-2; j_gene: TRBJ2-7; len: 14; CDR3aa: CASSRGQGSYEQYF; CDR3nt: TGTGCCAGCAGCCGGGGACAGGGGTCCTACGAGCAGTACTTC
d_gene: -; abundance: -; v_gene: TRBV7-2; j_gene: TRBJ2-3; len: 15; CDR3aa: CASSLTTHITDTQYF; CDR3nt: TGTGCCAGCAGCTTAACGACACATATCACAGATACGCAGTATTTT
d_gene: -; abundance: -; v_gene: TRBV13; j_gene: TRBJ2-3; len: 13; CDR3aa: CASQRGSTDTQYF; CDR3nt: TGTGCCAGCCAACGGGGAAGCACAGATACGCAGTATTTT
d_gene: TRBD1; abundance: -; v_gene: TRBV7-2; j_gene: TRBJ1-1; len: 14; CDR3aa: CASSPSPDRTEAFF; CDR3nt: TGTGCCAGCAGCCCTAGTCCGGACAGGACTGAAGCTTTCTTT
d_gene: -; abundance: -; v_gene: TRBV28; j_gene: TRBJ1-3; len: 15; CDR3aa: CASSTQALSGNTIYF; CDR3nt: TGTGCCAGCAGCACTCAGGCCCTCTCTGGAAACACCATATATTTT
d_gene: -; abundance: -; v_gene: TRBV5-6; j_gene: TRBJ1-1; len: 15; CDR3aa: CASSPGPSLNTEAFF; CDR3nt: TGTGCCAGCAGCCCAGGGCCTTCATTGAACACTGAAGCTTTCTTT
d_gene: -; abundance: -; v_gene: TRBV14; j_gene: TRBJ2-1; len: 14; CDR3aa: CASSLRNSYNEQFF; CDR3nt: TGTGCCAGCAGCCTAAGAAATAGTTACAATGAGCAGTTCTTC
d_gene: -; abundance: -; v_gene: TRBV27; j_gene: TRBJ2-1; len: 12; CDR3aa: CASSFQGNEQFF; CDR3nt: TGTGCCAGCAGTTTTCAGGGCAATGAGCAGTTCTTC
d_gene: TRBD1; abundance: -; v_gene: TRBV19; j_gene: TRBJ1-1; len: 15; CDR3aa: CASSIFPGGMTEAFF; CDR3nt: TGTGCCAGTAGTATCTTCCCAGGGGGCATGACTGAAGCTTTCTTT
d_gene: TRBD2; abundance: -; v_gene: TRBV13; j_gene: TRBJ2-7; len: 17; CDR3aa: CASSLGRGLAGGREQYF; CDR3nt: TGTGCCAGCAGCCTCGGTCGGGGTTTGGCGGGGGGACGCGAGCAGTACTTC
d_gene: -; abundance: -; v_gene: TRBV4-3; j_gene: TRBJ1-2; len: 15; CDR3aa: CASSQVLSGAQGYTF; CDR3nt: TGCGCCAGCAGCCAAGTCTTGTCAGGGGCACAAGGCTACACCTTC
d_gene: -; abundance: few; v_gene: TRBV6-1; j_gene: TRBJ1-2; len: 15; CDR3aa: CASSETPGVSYGYTF; CDR3nt: TGTGCCAGCAGTGAGACTCCAGGGGTCTCGTATGGCTACACCTTC
d_gene: TRBD1; abundance: -; v_gene: TRBV7-2; j_gene: TRBJ2-5; len: 15; CDR3aa: CASSRNRGLGETQYF; CDR3nt: TGTGCCAGCAGTCGAAACAGGGGTTTAGGCGAGACCCAGTACTTC